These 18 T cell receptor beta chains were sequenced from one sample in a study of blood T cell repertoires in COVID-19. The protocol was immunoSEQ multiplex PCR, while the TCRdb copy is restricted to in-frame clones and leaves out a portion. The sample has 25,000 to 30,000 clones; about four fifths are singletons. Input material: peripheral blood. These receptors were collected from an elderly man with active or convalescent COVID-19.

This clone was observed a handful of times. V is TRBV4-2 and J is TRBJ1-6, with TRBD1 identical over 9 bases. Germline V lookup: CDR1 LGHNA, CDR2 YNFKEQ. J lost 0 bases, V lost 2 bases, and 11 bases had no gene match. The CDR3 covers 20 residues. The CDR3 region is CASSQWVNGQGSSYNSPLHF. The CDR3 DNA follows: TGTGCCAGCAGCCAATGGGTAAATGGACAGGGGAGCTCCTATAATTCACCCCTCCACTTT.

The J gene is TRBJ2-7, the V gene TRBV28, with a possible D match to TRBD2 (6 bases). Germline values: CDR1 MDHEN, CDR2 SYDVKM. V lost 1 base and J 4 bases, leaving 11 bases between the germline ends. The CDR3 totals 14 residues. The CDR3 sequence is CASSLSGLRYEQYF. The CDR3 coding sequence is TGTGCCAGCAGTTTATCGGGACTTCGGTACGAGCAGTACTTC.

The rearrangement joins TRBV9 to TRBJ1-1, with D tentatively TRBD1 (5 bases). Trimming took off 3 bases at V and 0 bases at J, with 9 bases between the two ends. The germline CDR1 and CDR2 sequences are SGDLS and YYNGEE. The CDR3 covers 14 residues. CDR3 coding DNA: TGTGCCAGCAGCGCCGGGACTATGAACACTGAAGCTTTCTTT. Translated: CASSAGTMNTEAFF.

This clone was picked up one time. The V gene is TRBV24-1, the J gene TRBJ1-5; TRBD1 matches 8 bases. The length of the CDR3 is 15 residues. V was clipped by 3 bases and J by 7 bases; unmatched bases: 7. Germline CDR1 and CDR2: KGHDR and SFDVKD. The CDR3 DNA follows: TGTGCCACCAGTGATAAGGACAGGGTAGCCCAGCCCCAGCATTTT. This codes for CATSDKDRVAQPQHF.

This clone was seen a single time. CDR3 DNA sequence: TGCGCCAGCAGCCCCCGAGGGTTCCCGAACACCGGGGAGCTGTTTTTT. Translating gives CASSPRGFPNTGELFF. The gene calls are TRBV5-1 and TRBJ2-2; D might be TRBD2 (5 bases). Deletions cut 4 bases from V and 0 bases from J, with 13 bases between. Germline CDR1 and CDR2: SGHRS and YFSETQ. This CDR3 comprises 16 residues.

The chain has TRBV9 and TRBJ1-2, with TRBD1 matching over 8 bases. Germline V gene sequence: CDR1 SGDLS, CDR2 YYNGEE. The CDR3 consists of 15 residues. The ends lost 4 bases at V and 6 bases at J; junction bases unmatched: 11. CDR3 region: CASSPTGTGFNGYTF. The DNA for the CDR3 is TGTGCCAGCAGCCCAACCGGGACAGGTTTTAATGGCTACACCTTC.

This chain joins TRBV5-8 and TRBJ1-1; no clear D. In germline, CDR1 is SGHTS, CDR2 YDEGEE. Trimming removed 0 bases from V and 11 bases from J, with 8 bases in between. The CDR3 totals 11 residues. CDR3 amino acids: CASSLVAGAFF. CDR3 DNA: TGTGCCAGCAGCTTGGTAGCCGGCGCTTTCTTT. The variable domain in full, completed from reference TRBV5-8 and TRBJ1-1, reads EAGVTQSPTHLIKTRGQQATLRCSPISGHTSVYWYQQALGLGLQFLLWYDEGEERNRGNFPPRFSGRQFPNYSSELNVNALELEDSALYLCASSLVAGAFFGQGTRLTVV.

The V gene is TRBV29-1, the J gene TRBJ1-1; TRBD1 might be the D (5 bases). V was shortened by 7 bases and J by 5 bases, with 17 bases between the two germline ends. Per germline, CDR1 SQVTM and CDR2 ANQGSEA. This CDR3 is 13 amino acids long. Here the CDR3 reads CSAGLGGRTEAFF. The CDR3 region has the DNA TGCAGCGCTGGGTTGGGGGGTCGGACTGAAGCTTTCTTT.

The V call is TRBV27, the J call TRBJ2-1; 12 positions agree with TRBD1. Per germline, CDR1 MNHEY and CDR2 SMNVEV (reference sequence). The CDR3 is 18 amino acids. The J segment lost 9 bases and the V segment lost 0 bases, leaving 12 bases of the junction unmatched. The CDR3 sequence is CASSLSQLPGQGAGEQFF. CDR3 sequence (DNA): TGTGCCAGCAGTTTATCCCAACTACCGGGACAGGGGGCAGGTGAGCAGTTCTTC.

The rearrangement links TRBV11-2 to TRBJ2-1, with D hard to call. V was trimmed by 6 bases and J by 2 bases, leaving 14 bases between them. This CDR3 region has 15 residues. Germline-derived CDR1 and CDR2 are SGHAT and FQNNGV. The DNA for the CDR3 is TGTGCCAGCAGGGTCTCTAGTTTTCCCTACAATGAGCAGTTCTTC. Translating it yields CASRVSSFPYNEQFF.

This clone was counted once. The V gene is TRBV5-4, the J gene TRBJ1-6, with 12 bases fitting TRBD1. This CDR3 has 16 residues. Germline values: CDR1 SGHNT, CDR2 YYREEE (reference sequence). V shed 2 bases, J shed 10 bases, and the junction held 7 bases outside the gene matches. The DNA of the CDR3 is TGTGCCAGCAGCTTACCCCGGGACAGGGGGCAATCACCCCTCCACTTT. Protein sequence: CASSLPRDRGQSPLHF.

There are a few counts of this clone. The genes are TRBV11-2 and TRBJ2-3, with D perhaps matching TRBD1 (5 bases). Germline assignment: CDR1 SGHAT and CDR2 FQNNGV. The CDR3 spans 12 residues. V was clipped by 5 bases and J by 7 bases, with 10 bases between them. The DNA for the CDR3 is TGTGCCAGCAGCCGGTGGACAAATACGCAGTATTTT. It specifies CASSRWTNTQYF.

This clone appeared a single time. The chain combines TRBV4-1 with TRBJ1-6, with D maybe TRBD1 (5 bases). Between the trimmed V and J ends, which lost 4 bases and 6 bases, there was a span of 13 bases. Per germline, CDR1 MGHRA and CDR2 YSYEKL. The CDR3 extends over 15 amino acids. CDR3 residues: CASSPYQGANSPLHF. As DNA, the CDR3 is TGCGCCAGCAGCCCCTATCAGGGTGCTAATTCACCCCTCCACTTT.

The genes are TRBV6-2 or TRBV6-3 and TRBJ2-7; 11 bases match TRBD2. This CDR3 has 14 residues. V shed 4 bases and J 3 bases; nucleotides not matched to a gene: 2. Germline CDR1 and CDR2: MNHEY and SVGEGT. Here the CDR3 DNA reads TGTGCCAGCAGTTTCGGACTAGCGGGCTACGAGCAGTACTTC. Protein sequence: CASSFGLAGYEQYF.

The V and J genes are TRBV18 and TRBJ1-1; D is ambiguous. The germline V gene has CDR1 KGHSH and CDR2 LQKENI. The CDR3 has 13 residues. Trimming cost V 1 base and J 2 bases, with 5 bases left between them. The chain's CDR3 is CASSPLSNTEAFF. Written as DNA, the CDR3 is TGTGCCAGCTCACCACTTTCAAACACTGAAGCTTTCTTT.

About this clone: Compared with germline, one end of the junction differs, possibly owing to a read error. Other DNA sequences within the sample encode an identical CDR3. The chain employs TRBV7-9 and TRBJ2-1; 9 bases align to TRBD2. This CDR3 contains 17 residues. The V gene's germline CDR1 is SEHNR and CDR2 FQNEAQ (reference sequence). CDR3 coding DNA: TGCGCCAGCAGCTTATCCGGGCGCGGGGGGGCGGGAAATGAGCAGTTCTTC. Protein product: CASSLSGRGGAGNEQFF.

CDR3 loop: CASSSQQGVANEKLFF. DNA for the CDR3: TGTGCCAGCAGTTCACAACAGGGGGTAGCTAATGAAAAACTGTTTTTT. The chain links TRBV28 to TRBJ1-4; TRBD1 matches 8 bases. V trimming: 4 bases; J trimming: 3 bases; junction bases outside the gene matches: 7. This CDR3 is built from 16 residues. Germline V CDR1 and CDR2: MDHEN, SYDVKM.

This CDR3 is CASSKTPGGRYGYTF. DNA for the CDR3: TGTGCCAGCAGCAAAACTCCAGGGGGTAGGTATGGCTACACCTTC. V usage is TRBV21-1 and J usage is TRBJ1-2; the table's D call of TRBD1 was not tested on the DNA. TRBV21-1 is marked as a pseudogene. The CDR3 sequence is 15 residues long.